A single sample is the source of the 18 T cell receptor beta chains below, sequenced in a study of OX40 agonist ivuxolimab in advanced cancers. This table comes from immunoSEQ multiplex PCR, and its TCRdb copy is limited to in-frame clones, with some not included. The data hold approximately 40,000 clones, with 88% observed a single time. Sample: CD4+ or CD8+ T cells sorted from blood, taken in a trial of the OX40 agonist ivuxolimab. Receptor source: an adult with an advanced solid tumor such as melanoma, head and neck, liver or kidney cancer.

The chain recombines TRBV6-5 with TRBJ1-1; D is undetermined. Germline V gene data show CDR1 as MNHEY and CDR2 as SVGAGI. The CDR3 is 13 amino acids. Deletions cut 4 bases from V and 3 bases from J, with 9 bases between. In DNA form, the CDR3 reads TGTGCCAGCAGTTCCTCGGGTTACACTGAAGCTTTCTTT. The encoded protein is CASSSSGYTEAFF.

The rearrangement joins TRBV29-1 to TRBJ2-3; a possible D gene is TRBD2 (6 bases). CDR3 length: 18 amino acids. Trimming shortened V by 3 bases and J by 2 bases, and 24 bases separated the two germline ends. The germline V gene encodes CDR1 SQVTM and CDR2 ANQGSEA. In nucleotides, the CDR3 is TGCAGCGTTGAGGCCCTCCAGTTGGGGGGAGCCCCCACAGATACGCAGTATTTT. The encoded protein is CSVEALQLGGAPTDTQYF.

The gene calls are TRBV18 and TRBJ1-2; D remains unclear. Germline V gene data show CDR1 as KGHSH and CDR2 as LQKENI. Trimming cost V 0 bases and J 0 bases, with 17 bases left between them. The CDR3 extends over 18 amino acids. The CDR3 DNA reads TGTGCCAGCTCACCACCGCCTTCAACACCTCGCGCTAACTATGGCTACACCTTC. Residues: CASSPPPSTPRANYGYTF.

This chain joins TRBV4-1 and TRBJ1-4; TRBD1 matches 7 bases. CDR1 MGHRA and CDR2 YSYEKL come from the germline V gene. This CDR3 is built from 17 residues. The V segment lost 1 base and the J segment 7 bases; nucleotides outside the gene matches: 12. This CDR3 is CASSQGGARGFIEKLFF. The CDR3 nucleotides read TGCGCCAGCAGCCAAGGTGGGGCCAGGGGGTTTATTGAAAAACTGTTTTTT.

The gene calls are TRBV2 and TRBJ1-6; D gene unclear. Trimming removed 3 bases from V and 0 bases from J, with 15 bases in between. Per germline, CDR1 SNHLY and CDR2 FYNNEI. The CDR3 is made up of 18 amino acids. The CDR3 DNA reads TGTGCCAGCAGTGACTCCGTGGCCGCAAGCTCCTATAATTCACCCCTCCACTTT. Amino acids: CASSDSVAASSYNSPLHF.

The gene calls are TRBV5-1 and TRBJ1-6; maybe TRBD1 (5 bases). This CDR3 has 16 amino acids. The V end was cut by 7 bases, the J end by 4 bases, with 18 bases between. Germline loops: CDR1 SGHRS, CDR2 YFSETQ. In DNA form, the CDR3 reads TGCGCCAGCCCAATGGGGGATATTAGGTATAATTCACCCCTCCACTTT. This gives the protein CASPMGDIRYNSPLHF.

This clone was observed once. The V gene is TRBV6-6, the J gene TRBJ2-3; D is perhaps TRBD1 (5 bases). Germline CDR1 reads MNHNY; CDR2 reads SVGAGI (reference sequence). V gave up 0 bases and J gave up 6 bases, with 10 bases separating them. The CDR3 is 14 amino acids. Written as DNA, the CDR3 is TGTGCCAGCAGTTACTCGCCAGGGATGGATACGCAGTATTTT. This encodes CASSYSPGMDTQYF.

The J gene is TRBJ2-4, the V gene TRBV11-2, with D perhaps being TRBD1 or TRBD2 (7 bases each). The CDR3 is 15 residues long. The V gene's germline CDR1 is SGHAT and CDR2 FQNNGV. V was pared by 4 bases and J by 3 bases, with 13 bases between. The CDR3 region has the DNA TGTGCCAGCAGCTCAGGGGGGACTATCAAAAACATTCAGTACTTC. This encodes CASSSGGTIKNIQYF. Variable domain in full (rest from reference TRBV11-2 and TRBJ2-4): EAGVAQSPRYKIIEKRQSVAFWCNPISGHATLYWYQQILGQGPKLLIQFQNNGVVDDSQLPKDRFSAERLKGVDSTLKIQPAKLEDSAVYLCASSSGGTIKNIQYFGAGTRLSVL.

CDR3 sequence reads: CASSQEWLREGDTQYF. The CDR3 coding sequence is TGCGCCAGCAGCCAAGAGTGGTTACGGGAAGGGGATACGCAGTATTTT. The chain carries TRBV4-1 and TRBJ2-3, with a weak D call TRBD2 (5 bases). This CDR3 has 16 amino acids. The germline V gene encodes CDR1 MGHRA and CDR2 YSYEKL. Trimming removed 0 bases from V and 6 bases from J, with 16 bases in between.

The chain is built from TRBV6-5 and TRBJ1-1; possible D gene TRBD1, 5 bases. This CDR3 is built from 15 residues. CDR1 is MNHEY and CDR2 is SVGAGI in the germline V gene. Deletions cut 0 bases from V and 0 bases from J, with 8 bases between. The CDR3 DNA reads as TGTGCCAGCAGTTACTCTAGACAGATGAACACTGAAGCTTTCTTT. The encoded protein is CASSYSRQMNTEAFF.

The chain carries TRBV7-9 and TRBJ2-1; 8 positions match TRBD1. The CDR3 runs 18 residues. Unmatched junction bases numbered 11, after V lost 1 base and J lost 3 bases. Germline CDR1 and CDR2: SEHNR and FQNEAQ (reference sequence). CDR3 nucleotides: TGTGCCAGCAGCTTAGATATGGCAGGGGGCTCTCTCTACAATGAGCAGTTCTTC. Residues: CASSLDMAGGSLYNEQFF.

The chain carries TRBV6-1 and TRBJ1-5; D is undetermined. Germline values: CDR1 MNHNS, CDR2 SASEGT. Trimming took 5 bases from V and 6 from J, leaving 14 bases between them. CDR3 length: 14 amino acids. CDR3 nucleotides: TGTGCCAGCAGTTATCGGGCTGAAAGTCAGCCCCAGCATTTT. As protein: CASSYRAESQPQHF.

The genes are TRBV7-2 and TRBJ1-6; maybe TRBD1 (6 bases). Germline lookup yields CDR1 SGHTA and CDR2 FQGNSA. CDR3 length equals 16 residues. V shed 2 bases and J shed 0 bases, with 8 bases lying between them. The CDR3 region has the DNA TGTGCCAGCAGCTTAACAGGGAGCTCCTATAATTCACCCCTCCACTTT. It translates to CASSLTGSSYNSPLHF.

The chain employs TRBV4-1 and TRBJ2-1; 10 positions agree with TRBD2. The CDR3 contains 17 residues. V lost 3 bases to trimming and J lost 2 bases; unmatched junction nucleotides: 7. Germline V CDR1 and CDR2: MGHRA, YSYEKL. The CDR3 DNA sequence: TGCGCCAGCAGCCAGCTCTTTAGCGGGGGGACCTACAATGAGCAGTTCTTC. It translates to CASSQLFSGGTYNEQFF.

The CDR3: CASTPGWDYPYEQYF. CDR3 nucleotides: TGTGCCAGCACCCCCGGGTGGGACTACCCCTACGAGCAGTACTTC. The chain combines TRBV9 with TRBJ2-7, with 7 bases fitting TRBD2. CDR3 size: 15 residues. CDR1 and CDR2 (germline): SGDLS, YYNGEE. V shed 6 bases and J 2 bases; nucleotides not matched to a gene: 11.

The rearrangement links TRBV27 to TRBJ2-3; possible D gene TRBD1, 6 bases. From germline, CDR1 is MNHEY and CDR2 SMNVEV (reference sequence). Trimming pared 6 bases from V and 2 bases from J, leaving 15 bases between. The CDR3 runs to 15 residues. This CDR3 reads CASRAKGGSTDTQYF. The DNA for the CDR3 is TGTGCCAGCAGGGCGAAAGGGGGATCCACAGATACGCAGTATTTT.

V usage is TRBV5-6 and J usage is TRBJ1-4; the D is unclear. CDR3 size: 14 residues. The V and J ends lost 0 bases and 0 bases respectively, with 3 bases between them. The germline V gene encodes CDR1 SGHDT and CDR2 YYEEEE. In DNA form, the CDR3 reads TGTGCCAGCAGCTTGGGATCAACTAATGAAAAACTGTTTTTT. Translated: CASSLGSTNEKLFF.

V and J are TRBV30 and TRBJ1-5, with 7 bases identical to TRBD1. Germline assignment: CDR1 GTSNPN and CDR2 SVGIG (reference sequence). The CDR3 length is 13 residues. The ends lost 6 bases at V and 6 bases at J; junction bases unmatched: 8. This chain's CDR3 is CACETGVGQPQHF. As DNA, the CDR3 is TGTGCCTGCGAAACAGGGGTAGGTCAGCCCCAGCATTTT.